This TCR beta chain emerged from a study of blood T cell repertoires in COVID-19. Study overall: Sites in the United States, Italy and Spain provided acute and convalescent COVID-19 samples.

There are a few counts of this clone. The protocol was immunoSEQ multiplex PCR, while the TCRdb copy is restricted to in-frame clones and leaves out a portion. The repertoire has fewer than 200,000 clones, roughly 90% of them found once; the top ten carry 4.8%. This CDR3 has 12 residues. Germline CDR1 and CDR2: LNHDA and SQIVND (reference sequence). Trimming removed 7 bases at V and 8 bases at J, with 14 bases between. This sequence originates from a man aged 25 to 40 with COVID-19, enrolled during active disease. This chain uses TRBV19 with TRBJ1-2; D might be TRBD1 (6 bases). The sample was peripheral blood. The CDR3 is CASKEQGSGYTF. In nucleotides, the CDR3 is TGTGCCAGTAAGGAACAGGGTAGCGGCTACACCTTC. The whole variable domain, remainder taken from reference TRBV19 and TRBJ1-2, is DGGITQSPKYLFRKEGQNVTLSCEQNLNHDAMYWYRQDPGQGLRLIYYSQIVNDFQKGDIAEGYSVSREKKESFPLTVTSAQKNPTAFYLCASKEQGSGYTFGSGTRLTVV.